The rows below give T cell receptor beta chains drawn from one sample of a study of response to subunit inactivated influenza vaccine. TCRdb re-analysed the RT-PCR reads in MiXCR, keeping a single row per CDR3 protein. The sample has about 520,000 distinct CDR3 sequences; approximately 24% are singletons. Material: CD4+ T cells sorted from PBMCs, obtained 5 to 6 days after vaccination. The receptor source for this set is a man aged 45-65 years who received an inactivated influenza vaccine. Both conserved end residues are trimmed from each CDR3. Each record gives: V gene, clone size, J gene, CDR3 protein. Some rows have no size entry. The others give once, few or many, or a class for an expanded clone.

>TRBV28|.|TRBJ1-1
ASTSEGGAEAF
>TRBV11-2|few|TRBJ2-2
ASSLDGLAAQVGELF
>TRBV6-1|.|TRBJ1-2
ASTHGRQGGYT
>TRBV20-1|.|TRBJ2-6
SARGGANVLT
>TRBV20-1|.|TRBJ2-1
SASTSGTEQF
>TRBV24-1|.|TRBJ2-2
ATSARDRAPTGELF
>TRBV7-2|.|TRBJ2-2
ASSSSVRGKGELF
>TRBV7-9|few|TRBJ1-1
ASSGTGPSSNTEAF
>TRBV2|.|TRBJ2-2
AGRPRMNTGELF
>TRBV3-1|.|TRBJ2-5
ASSRQEETQY
>TRBV18|few|TRBJ1-1
ASSLQDGTTEAF
>TRBV3-1|few|TRBJ2-7
ASSQSGARSLGEQY
>TRBV24-1|many|TRBJ2-1
ATSDLNEQF
>TRBV5-1|few|TRBJ2-3
ASSPQSLTGSTDTQY
>TRBV29-1|.|TRBJ2-1
SGAVFGTEQF
>TRBV4-3|.|TRBJ2-7
ASSQVFGSGYEQY
>TRBV20-1|few|TRBJ1-2
SARPGTVYGYT
>TRBV20-1|.|TRBJ2-5
SAGTSAQETQY
>TRBV6-6|.|TRBJ1-3
ATYAGNTIY
>TRBV6-2/TRBV6-3|.|TRBJ2-7
ASSYSWSGKGYEQY
>TRBV20-1|.|TRBJ1-4
SAMGRNEKLF
>TRBV7-8|.|TRBJ2-7
ASRPHSSYEQY
>TRBV10-3|.|TRBJ2-3
AISSAGGTDTQY
>TRBV20-1|.|TRBJ2-5
SASRGKLEGETQY
>TRBV6-5|few|TRBJ2-7
ASSYAGRGSYEQY
>TRBV6-6|few|TRBJ1-1
ATRGMNTEAF
>TRBV7-2|many|TRBJ1-6
ASSTYRERKRHSPLH
>TRBV12-3/TRBV12-4|few|TRBJ2-7
ASKTGTNSYEQY
>TRBV5-1|.|TRBJ2-1
ASSVGPSYNEQF
>TRBV25-1|few|TRBJ2-3
ASSTLSRGLSDTQY
>TRBV24-1|few|TRBJ2-1
ATSDPTNNEQF
>TRBV6-2/TRBV6-3|.|TRBJ2-7
ASSHALDRVGHYEQY
>TRBV7-2|.|TRBJ2-1
ASSSHDRPSYNEQF
>TRBV20-1|.|TRBJ1-4
SASWGQGYEKLF
>TRBV7-2|.|TRBJ1-1
ASRFTGVVTEAF
>TRBV11-2|many|TRBJ1-1
ASSPQQEAEAF
>TRBV7-9|few|TRBJ2-7
ASSPRRSSYEQY
>TRBV7-6|.|TRBJ2-1
ASSLATTSGTGGEQF
>TRBV12-3/TRBV12-4|few|TRBJ1-2
ASSLATGSYGYT
>TRBV4-3|few|TRBJ2-3
ASSQGTLSTDTQY
>TRBV6-5|.|TRBJ1-5
ASSHGQGHQPQH
>TRBV28|.|TRBJ2-3
AILRDYTQY
>TRBV27|.|TRBJ2-1
ASSPFQRGVYNEQF
>TRBV29-1|few|TRBJ2-3
SVEIGGGRGTQY
>TRBV7-2|.|TRBJ1-2
ASSLASGTGGPYGYT
>TRBV12-3/TRBV12-4|few|TRBJ1-5
ASSPRLANQLQH
>TRBV10-2|few|TRBJ1-1
ASSLGTGATNTEAF
>TRBV6-5|.|TRBJ1-1
ASSYSRQGRGNTEAF
>TRBV12-3/TRBV12-4|few|TRBJ2-2
ASSFNLAGELF
>TRBV6-1|.|TRBJ2-7
ASSEAVGRGDEQY
>TRBV10-2|.|TRBJ2-7
ASLRTSGIYEQY
>TRBV12-3/TRBV12-4|.|TRBJ2-1
ASTPRTGTSSYNEQF
>TRBV4-1|few|TRBJ1-3
ASQGLPGNTIY
>TRBV10-3|.|TRBJ2-2
AISETGQTNTGELF
>TRBV30|few|TRBJ1-5
AWSLRGGARQPQH